Below are 27 T cell receptor beta chains sequenced from a single sample in a study of CD8 T cells in ankylosing spondylitis. TCRdb itself ran the 5' RACE reads through MiXCR, one entry per CDR3 protein. The table shows 200,000 to 250,000 distinct CDR3 sequences, with 18% occurring only once. Study-level points and caveats: For ankylosing spondylitis blood, a TCR beta motif of several highly homologous variants appeared characteristic.

Their antigen targets remain unknown. Material: blood, either unsorted or a sorted T cell fraction (not recorded which). The receptors shown here come from a male donor with ankylosing spondylitis.

Only a few counts were recorded for this clonotype. This chain joins TRBV12-3 or TRBV12-4 and TRBJ1-1; D is ambiguous. This CDR3 comprises 14 residues. The V end lost 3 bases, the J end lost 4 bases, and 12 bases lay between the germline ends. The CDR3 DNA reads as TGTGCCAGCAGTTTGACATCCCGGGGCACTGAAGCTTTCTTT. Its translation is CASSLTSRGTEAFF.

This clonotype was counted between two and nine times. The V call is TRBV7-9, the J call TRBJ1-4; D gene ambiguous. V was cut by 2 bases and J by 7 bases, with 5 bases left in between. Germline V lookup: CDR1 SEHNR, CDR2 FQNEAQ (reference sequence). The CDR3 contains 12 residues. DNA for the CDR3: TGTGCCAGCAGCTTAATCGGTGAAAAACTGTTTTTT. This translates into CASSLIGEKLFF.

The chain is built from TRBV11-2 and TRBJ2-5; D unresolved. V shed 5 bases and J shed 5 bases, with 9 bases lying between them. The CDR3 covers 12 residues. Germline CDR1 is SGHAT and CDR2 is FQNNGV. The CDR3 reads CASSLYSETQYF. In DNA form, the CDR3 reads TGTGCCAGCAGCCTGTATAGCGAGACCCAGTACTTC.

The chain combines TRBV10-3 with TRBJ2-7; D gene uncertain. CDR1 is ENHRY, CDR2 SYGVKD, per germline. V shed 2 bases and J shed 5 bases, with 16 bases lying between them. This CDR3 contains 15 residues. The CDR3 protein is CAISEPRTARDEQYF. In DNA, the CDR3 is TGTGCCATCAGTGAGCCTCGGACGGCCCGGGACGAGCAGTACTTC.

J is TRBJ2-4 and V is TRBV27; 8 positions agree with TRBD1. Germline CDR1 is MNHEY and CDR2 is SMNVEV (reference sequence). The V and J ends lost 5 bases and 7 bases, in that order; junction bases with no gene match: 4. The CDR3 is made up of 13 amino acids. CDR3 region: CASSMTGANIQYF. The DNA of the CDR3 is TGTGCCAGCAGTATGACAGGGGCCAACATTCAGTACTTC.

This clonotype was counted between two and nine times. The V call is TRBV4-2, the J call TRBJ1-6; 9 nucleotides line up with TRBD1. Per germline, CDR1 LGHNA and CDR2 YNFKEQ. CDR3 length: 17 residues. V lost 1 base to trimming and J lost 9 bases; unmatched junction nucleotides: 10. The CDR3: CASSQVSAGTGTSPLHF. CDR3 DNA sequence: TGTGCCAGCAGCCAAGTATCAGCGGGGACAGGGACTTCACCCCTCCACTTT.

This clonotype was recorded only once. The rearrangement links TRBV6-2 or TRBV6-3 to TRBJ2-2; 7 nucleotides agree with TRBD1. Germline CDR1 and CDR2: MNHEY and SVGEGT. J gave up 3 bases and V 6 bases, and 7 bases lay outside the gene matches. The CDR3 runs to 15 residues. The CDR3 spells CASSFVQGYTGELFF. The CDR3 DNA reads TGTGCCAGCAGCTTCGTACAGGGGTACACCGGGGAGCTGTTTTTT.

This clonotype showed up just a few times. The rearrangement joins TRBV7-8 to TRBJ2-7; the D gene could be TRBD1 or TRBD2 (5 bases each). This CDR3 spans 12 amino acids. Germline loops: CDR1 SGHVS, CDR2 FQNEAQ. Trimming removed 9 bases from V and 3 bases from J, with 12 bases in between. The CDR3 sequence is CASGTIVYEQYF. The CDR3 DNA is TGTGCCAGTGGGACGATTGTCTACGAGCAGTACTTC.

This clonotype was counted only a few times. J is TRBJ1-1 and V is TRBV29-1; D may be TRBD1 (5 bases). Germline V gene lookup returns CDR1 SQVTM and CDR2 ANQGSEA. This CDR3 spans 12 amino acids. Trimming removed 4 bases at V and 5 bases at J, with 11 bases between. The CDR3 bases are TGCAGCGTTGTAGGGGATTCGACTGAAGCTTTCTTT. This translates into CSVVGDSTEAFF.

In this sample, this clonotype turned up many times. The chain carries TRBV5-1 and TRBJ2-7; D possibly matches TRBD1 or TRBD2 (5 bases each). V lost 4 bases and J lost 4, with 12 bases in between. This CDR3 comprises 13 residues. Germline CDR1 reads SGHRS; CDR2 reads YFSETQ. The CDR3 spells CASSVRAGYEQYF. The CDR3 coding sequence is TGCGCCAGCAGCGTGAGGGCAGGGTACGAGCAGTACTTC.

This clonotype was observed a few times. The chain recombines TRBV2 with TRBJ2-3; 12 bases agree with TRBD2. Germline V gene sequence: CDR1 SNHLY, CDR2 FYNNEI. This CDR3 spans 19 amino acids. V shed 2 bases and J 4 bases; nucleotides not matched to a gene: 13. This CDR3 reads CASSERHLTSGSGADTQYF. CDR3 sequence (DNA): TGTGCCAGCAGTGAACGGCACCTGACTAGCGGGAGTGGTGCAGATACGCAGTATTTT. The full variable domain, rest sourced from reference TRBV2 and TRBJ2-3, is EPEVTQTPSHQVTQMGQEVILRCVPISNHLYFYWYRQILGQKVEFLVSFYNNEISEKSEIFDDQFSVERPDGSNFTLKIRSTKLEDSAMYFCASSERHLTSGSGADTQYFGPGTRLTVL.

This clonotype was seen many times. This chain connects TRBV29-1 to TRBJ1-2, with a tentative D call TRBD1 (5 bases). This CDR3 region has 13 residues. Trimming removed 2 bases from V and 2 bases from J, with 9 bases in between. In germline, CDR1 is SQVTM, CDR2 ANQGSEA. This chain's CDR3 is CSVESGLNYGYTF. CDR3 sequence (DNA): TGCAGCGTTGAATCGGGGCTGAACTATGGCTACACCTTC. The variable domain in full, completed from reference TRBV29-1 and TRBJ1-2, reads SAVISQKPSRDICQRGTSLTIQCQVDSQVTMMFWYRQQPGQSLTLIATANQGSEATYESGFVIDKFPISRPNLTFSTLTVSNMSPEDSSIYLCSVESGLNYGYTFGSGTRLTVV.

The rearrangement joins TRBV13 to TRBJ2-3, with 9 bases fitting TRBD2. Germline trimming cut 5 bases from V and 4 bases from J; bases unmatched to any gene: 13. The CDR3 consists of 17 residues. Germline loops: CDR1 PRHDT, CDR2 FYEKMQ (reference sequence). CDR3 nucleotides: TGTGCCAGCAGCATCAGCTTAGCGGGGGTGCGGGCAGATACGCAGTATTTT. It translates to CASSISLAGVRADTQYF.

This clonotype turned up a few times. The genes are TRBV12-3 or TRBV12-4 and TRBJ2-1; TRBD2 agrees at 14 bases. Trimming removed 7 bases from V and 7 bases from J; junction bases left unmatched: 3. There are 14 residues in the CDR3. CDR3 coding DNA: TGTGCCAGCACCGGGACTAGCGGGAGAAATGAGCAGTTCTTC. The encoded protein is CASTGTSGRNEQFF.

This clonotype was observed a handful of times. The V call is TRBV7-9, the J call TRBJ2-1; D gene unclear. This CDR3 is 14 amino acids long. The V gene's germline CDR1 is SEHNR and CDR2 FQNEAQ (reference sequence). Trimming pared 4 bases from V and 4 bases from J, leaving 11 bases between. CDR3 region: CASSSAEGYNEQFF. CDR3 in DNA: TGTGCCAGCAGCTCCGCGGAAGGTTACAATGAGCAGTTCTTC.

The CDR3 loop reads CASSGLSGVNEQFF. In DNA form, the CDR3 reads TGTGCCAGCAGTGGACTGAGCGGGGTCAATGAGCAGTTCTTC. V usage is TRBV2 and J usage is TRBJ2-1, with TRBD2 matching over 7 bases. CDR3 length equals 14 residues. V lost 4 bases, J lost 6 bases, and 6 bases stayed unmatched. Germline values: CDR1 SNHLY, CDR2 FYNNEI.

This clonotype was observed a few times. V usage is TRBV20-1 and J usage is TRBJ2-2, with no clear D. V dropped 3 bases and J dropped 6 bases, with 8 bases sitting between them. CDR1 is DFQATT, CDR2 SNEGSKA, per germline (reference sequence). The CDR3 length is 12 residues. DNA of the CDR3: TGCAGTGCTAGTGATCTCTCCGGGGAGCTGTTTTTT. Encoded protein: CSASDLSGELFF.

The table lists this clonotype with many counts. This chain joins TRBV6-2 or TRBV6-3 and TRBJ2-1, with TRBD2 identical over 14 bases. The CDR3 has 17 residues. V lost 2 bases, J lost 6 bases, and 6 bases stayed unmatched. Germline CDR1 and CDR2: MNHEY and SVGEGT. In DNA, the CDR3 is TGTGCCAGCAGTTACCCGGGACTAGCGGGAGTGGGCAATGAGCAGTTCTTC. This encodes CASSYPGLAGVGNEQFF.

The chain links TRBV12-3 or TRBV12-4 to TRBJ1-1, with TRBD1 identical over 7 bases. V trimming: 5 bases; J trimming: 2 bases; junction bases outside the gene matches: 8. This CDR3 has 15 amino acids. CDR3 bases: TGTGCCAGCAGTAAAGGGACAGACGGTAACACTGAAGCTTTCTTT. Protein product: CASSKGTDGNTEAFF.

This clonotype was recorded a few times. V is TRBV20-1 and J is TRBJ2-1; 9 nucleotides line up with TRBD2. Germline loops: CDR1 DFQATT, CDR2 SNEGSKA (reference sequence). The CDR3 is made up of 15 amino acids. After removal of 0 bases from V and 8 bases from J, the junction contained 8 bases not matched to a gene. The CDR3 is CSARDGSSGVDEQFF. Written as DNA, the CDR3 is TGCAGTGCTAGAGATGGTTCTAGCGGGGTTGATGAGCAGTTCTTC.

This sequence joins TRBV27 and TRBJ2-2, with D perhaps being TRBD1 or TRBD2 (5 bases each). Per the germline V gene, CDR1 is MNHEY and CDR2 is SMNVEV (reference sequence). Between the trimmed V and J ends, which lost 1 base and 4 bases, there was a span of 10 bases. The CDR3 covers 15 residues. The CDR3 sequence is CASSLFPGSTGELFF. The CDR3, as DNA: TGTGCCAGCAGTTTATTCCCAGGGAGCACCGGGGAGCTGTTTTTT.

The J gene is TRBJ2-3, the V gene TRBV3-1; 7 positions agree with TRBD2. From germline, CDR1 is LGHDT and CDR2 YNNKEL (reference sequence). Losses at the gene ends were 4 bases for V and 4 bases for J; bases not matched to a gene: 14. The CDR3 length is 17 residues. CDR3 protein: CASSRRQGAGVADTQYF. CDR3 DNA: TGTGCCAGCAGCCGCCGACAAGGGGCGGGGGTTGCAGATACGCAGTATTTT.

This clonotype occurred a few times. This rearrangement joins TRBV25-1 to TRBJ2-7; 7 bases align to TRBD1. The CDR3 runs to 15 residues. The trim removed 6 bases at V and 6 bases at J, leaving 14 bases unmatched. Germline CDR1 and CDR2: MGHDK and SYGVNS. The CDR3 spells CASRRTGALLSEQYF. The CDR3 DNA sequence: TGTGCCAGCAGGAGAACAGGGGCCCTGTTATCCGAGCAGTACTTC.

This clonotype was seen a handful of times. CDR3 nucleotides: TGTGCCAGCAGCCACCCACACACCCTTAGCGGGAGCTCCTACAATGAGCAGTTCTTC. This translates into CASSHPHTLSGSSYNEQFF. The chain couples TRBV3-1 to TRBJ2-1; 9 bases align to TRBD2. This CDR3 spans 19 amino acids. V shed 3 bases, J shed 0 bases, and the junction held 12 bases outside the gene matches. In germline, CDR1 is LGHDT, CDR2 YNNKEL (reference sequence).

The J gene is TRBJ1-1, the V gene TRBV19; TRBD1 agrees at 8 bases. CDR1 and CDR2 (germline): LNHDA, SQIVND (reference sequence). V lost 7 bases, J lost 0 bases, and 13 bases stayed unmatched. There are 17 residues in the CDR3. The CDR3 DNA reads TGTGCCAGTACCACACCTCCGGACAGGGATATGAACACTGAAGCTTTCTTT. Protein product: CASTTPPDRDMNTEAFF. Full variable domain (remainder filled in from reference TRBV19 and TRBJ1-1): DGGITQSPKYLFRKEGQNVTLSCEQNLNHDAMYWYRQDPGQGLRLIYYSQIVNDFQKGDIAEGYSVSREKKESFPLTVTSAQKNPTAFYLCASTTPPDRDMNTEAFFGQGTRLTVV.

This clonotype was seen ten or more times. The chain combines TRBV5-1 with TRBJ2-1, with 10 bases identical to TRBD2. The CDR3 runs to 16 residues. Trimming removed 2 bases from V and 8 bases from J; junction bases left unmatched: 10. Germline V CDR1 and CDR2: SGHRS, YFSETQ. The CDR3 sequence is CASSLGLADWGDEQFF. In DNA form, the CDR3 reads TGCGCCAGCAGCTTAGGACTAGCGGATTGGGGTGATGAGCAGTTCTTC. Full variable domain (outside the CDR3, taken from reference TRBV5-1 and TRBJ2-1): KAGVTQTPRYLIKTRGQQVTLSCSPISGHRSVSWYQQTPGQGLQFLFEYFSETQRNKGNFPGRFSGRQFSNSRSEMNVSTLELGDSALYLCASSLGLADWGDEQFFGPGTRLTVL.

The V and J genes are TRBV12-3 or TRBV12-4 and TRBJ2-1, with 14 bases aligning to TRBD2. J was trimmed by 10 bases and V by 7 bases; bases with no gene match: 12. CDR3 length: 16 amino acids. This CDR3 reads CASTGGTSGGLGEQFF. The CDR3 DNA follows: TGTGCCAGCACCGGAGGGACTAGCGGGGGACTGGGGGAGCAGTTCTTC.